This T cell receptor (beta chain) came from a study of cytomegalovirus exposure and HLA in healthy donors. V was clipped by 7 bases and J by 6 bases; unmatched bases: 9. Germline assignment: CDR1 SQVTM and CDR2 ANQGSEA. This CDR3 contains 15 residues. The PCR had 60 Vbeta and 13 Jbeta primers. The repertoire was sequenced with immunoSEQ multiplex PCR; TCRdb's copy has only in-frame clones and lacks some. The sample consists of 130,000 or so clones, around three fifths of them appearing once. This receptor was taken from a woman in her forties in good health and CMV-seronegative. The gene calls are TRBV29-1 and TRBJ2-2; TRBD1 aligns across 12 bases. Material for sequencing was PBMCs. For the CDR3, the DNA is TGCAGCGCTGGCAAGGGACAGGGGGCAGCCGGGGAGCTGTTTTTT. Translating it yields CSAGKGQGAAGELFF.